This T cell receptor (beta chain) came from a study of blood T cell repertoires in COVID-19. Study overall: Spain, Italy and the United States supplied samples that represented acute and convalescent COVID-19. Sample material is recorded as cDNA or gDNA derived from T cells, B-cell-depleted T cells, or PBMCs.

The CDR3 runs 15 residues. Per germline, CDR1 GTSNPN and CDR2 SVGIG (reference sequence). V lost 3 bases to trimming and J lost 5 bases; unmatched junction nucleotides: 9. As processed by the authors: From reference gene primer amplification, estimates of nucleated cell counts were derived. TCRdb's table, derived via immunoSEQ multiplex PCR, lists solely in-frame clones and lacks some. The V and J calls and clone size are taken from that table; D and trimming were inferred from the DNA. The repertoire consists of approximately 170,000 clones, with 80% to 90% occurring once and the leading ten covering approximately 9.9%.

This sequence was found in a woman in her sixties or seventies with COVID-19, enrolled during active disease. The specimen was peripheral blood. V gene TRBV30 combines with J gene TRBJ1-5; TRBD1 agrees at 8 bases. CDR3 in amino acids: CAWSPLTGDYQPQHF. CDR3 DNA sequence: TGTGCCTGGAGCCCTCTGACAGGGGATTATCAGCCCCAGCATTTT.